This T cell receptor (beta chain) was identified during a study of shared clonotypes between healthy human individuals. Naive CD8 cells were CD45RO-negative, positively selected for CCR7, excluding terminally differentiated effector memory CD45RA+ cells. Those who donated were healthy HIV-negative adults, with no recent acute infections or vaccinations reported. This clone was recorded only once. The identical CDR3 is also encoded by other nucleotide sequences in the sample. TCRdb's copy holds only in-frame clones and misses some; the assay was immunoSEQ multiplex PCR. The sample lists millions of clones; roughly 91% were seen once. There are 19 residues in the CDR3. Trimming removed 2 bases from V and 0 bases from J; junction bases left unmatched: 6. Germline values: CDR1 SGDLS, CDR2 YYNGEE.

The sequencing sample was made of naive CD8+ T cells from PBMCs. The receptor comes from a young man in good health. Some clones in this sample may be carry-over from other donors' samples. The V call is TRBV9, the J call TRBJ2-1; 15 positions match TRBD2. The DNA for the CDR3 is TGTGCCAGCAGCGTCGGACTAGCGGGAGGGTCGAGCTCCTACAATGAGCAGTTCTTC. This sequence encodes CASSVGLAGGSSSYNEQFF.